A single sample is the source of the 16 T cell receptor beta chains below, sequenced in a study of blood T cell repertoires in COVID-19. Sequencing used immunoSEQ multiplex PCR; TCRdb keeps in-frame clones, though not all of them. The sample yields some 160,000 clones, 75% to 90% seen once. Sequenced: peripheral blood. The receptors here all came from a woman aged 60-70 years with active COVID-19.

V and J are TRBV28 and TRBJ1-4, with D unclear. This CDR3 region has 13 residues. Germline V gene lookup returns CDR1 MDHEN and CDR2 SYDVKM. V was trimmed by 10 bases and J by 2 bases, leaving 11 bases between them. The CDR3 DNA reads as TGTGCCACCGCAAAAGCTACTAATGAAAAACTGTTTTTT. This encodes CATAKATNEKLFF.

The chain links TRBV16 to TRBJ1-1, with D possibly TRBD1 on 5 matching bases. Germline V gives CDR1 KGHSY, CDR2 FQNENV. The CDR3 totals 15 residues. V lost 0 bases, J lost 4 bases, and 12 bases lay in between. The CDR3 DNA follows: TGTGCCAGCAGCCAATCGTGGGGGGAGGGCACTGAAGCTTTCTTT. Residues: CASSQSWGEGTEAFF. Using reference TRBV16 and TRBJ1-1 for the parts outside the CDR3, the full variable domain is GEEVAQTPKHLVRGEGQKAKLYCAPIKGHSYVFWYQQVLKNEFKFLISFQNENVFDETGMPKERFSAKCLPNSPCSLEIQATKLEDSAVYFCASSQSWGEGTEAFFGQGTRLTVV.

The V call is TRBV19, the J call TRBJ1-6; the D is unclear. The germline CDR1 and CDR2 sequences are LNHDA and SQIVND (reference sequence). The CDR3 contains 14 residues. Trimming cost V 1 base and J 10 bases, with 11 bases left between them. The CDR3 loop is CASSIVEGGSPLHF. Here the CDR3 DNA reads TGTGCCAGTAGTATAGTCGAGGGAGGATCACCCCTCCACTTT. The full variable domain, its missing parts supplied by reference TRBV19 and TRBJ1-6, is DGGITQSPKYLFRKEGQNVTLSCEQNLNHDAMYWYRQDPGQGLRLIYYSQIVNDFQKGDIAEGYSVSREKKESFPLTVTSAQKNPTAFYLCASSIVEGGSPLHFGNGTRLTVT.

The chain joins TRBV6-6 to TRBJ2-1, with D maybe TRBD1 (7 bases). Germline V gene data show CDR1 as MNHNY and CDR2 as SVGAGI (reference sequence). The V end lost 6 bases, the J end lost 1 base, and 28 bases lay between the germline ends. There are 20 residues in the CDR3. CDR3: CASSRSTGFLSGGSYNEQFF. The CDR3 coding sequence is TGTGCCAGCAGCCGATCGACAGGGTTCCTCTCCGGGGGATCCTACAATGAGCAGTTCTTC.

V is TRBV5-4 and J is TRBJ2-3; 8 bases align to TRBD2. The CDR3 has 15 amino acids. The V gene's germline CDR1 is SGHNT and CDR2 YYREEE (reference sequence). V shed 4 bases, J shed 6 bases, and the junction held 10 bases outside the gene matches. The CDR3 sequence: CASSAGGSGSDTQYF. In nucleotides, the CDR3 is TGTGCCAGCAGCGCTGGAGGGAGCGGGAGTGATACGCAGTATTTT.

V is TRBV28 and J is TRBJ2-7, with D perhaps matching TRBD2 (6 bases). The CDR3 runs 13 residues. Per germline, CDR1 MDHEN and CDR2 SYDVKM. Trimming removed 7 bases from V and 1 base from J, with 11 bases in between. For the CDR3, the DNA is TGTGCCAGCACGTTGGGGGGATCCTACGAGCAGTACTTC. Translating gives CASTLGGSYEQYF. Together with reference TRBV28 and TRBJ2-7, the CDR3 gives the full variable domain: DVKVTQSSRYLVKRTGEKVFLECVQDMDHENMFWYRQDPGLGLRLIYFSYDVKMKEKGDIPEGYSVSREKKERFSLILESASTNQTSMYLCASTLGGSYEQYFGPGTRLTVT.

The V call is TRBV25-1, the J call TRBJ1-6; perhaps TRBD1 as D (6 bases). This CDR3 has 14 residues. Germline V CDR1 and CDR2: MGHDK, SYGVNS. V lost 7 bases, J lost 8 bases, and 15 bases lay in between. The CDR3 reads CASKRDTPYSPLHF. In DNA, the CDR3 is TGTGCCAGCAAACGGGACACCCCATATTCACCCCTCCACTTT.

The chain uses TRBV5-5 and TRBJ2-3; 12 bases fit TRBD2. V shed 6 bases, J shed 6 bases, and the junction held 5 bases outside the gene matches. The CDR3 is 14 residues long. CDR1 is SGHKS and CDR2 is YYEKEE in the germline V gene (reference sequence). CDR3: CASNGLAGRDTQYF. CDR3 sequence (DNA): TGTGCCAGCAACGGACTAGCGGGACGGGATACGCAGTATTTT.

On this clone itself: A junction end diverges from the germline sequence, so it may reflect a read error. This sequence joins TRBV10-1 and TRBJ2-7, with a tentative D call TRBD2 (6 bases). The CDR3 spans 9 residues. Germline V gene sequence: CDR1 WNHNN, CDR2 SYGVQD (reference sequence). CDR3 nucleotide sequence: TGCGCCAGCAGTAAAAAGACTAGGTTC. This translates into CASSKKTRF.

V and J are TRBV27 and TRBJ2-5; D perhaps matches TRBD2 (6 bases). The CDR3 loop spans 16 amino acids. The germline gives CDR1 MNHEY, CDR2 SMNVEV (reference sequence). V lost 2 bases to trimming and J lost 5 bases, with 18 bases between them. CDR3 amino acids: CASSLAEAGRRETQYF. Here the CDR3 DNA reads TGTGCCAGCAGTTTAGCCGAGGCAGGGAGGCGGGAGACCCAGTACTTC.

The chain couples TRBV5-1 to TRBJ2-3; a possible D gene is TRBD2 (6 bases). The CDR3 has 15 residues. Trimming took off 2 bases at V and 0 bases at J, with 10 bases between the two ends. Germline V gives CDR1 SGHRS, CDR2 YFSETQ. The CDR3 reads CASSLTGTSTDTQYF. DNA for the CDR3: TGCGCCAGCAGCTTAACCGGGACTAGCACAGATACGCAGTATTTT.

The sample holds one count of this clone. CDR3 sequence (DNA): TGCGCCAGCCTCGAGGGGACTAGCGCCCAGACCCAGTACTTC. This encodes CASLEGTSAQTQYF. The chain has TRBV5-1 and TRBJ2-5; 10 bases map to TRBD2. Unmatched junction bases numbered 9, after V lost 7 bases and J lost 6 bases. This CDR3 has 14 residues. Germline CDR1 is SGHRS and CDR2 is YFSETQ.

CDR3 nucleotide sequence: TGTGCCAGCAGCTTTGCCGGACTAGCGGGAGATGAGCAGTTCTTC. Translation: CASSFAGLAGDEQFF. This sequence joins TRBV12-1 and TRBJ2-1; no DNA check was done on the table's D call, TRBD2. TRBV12-1 is marked as a pseudogene. CDR3 length: 15 residues.

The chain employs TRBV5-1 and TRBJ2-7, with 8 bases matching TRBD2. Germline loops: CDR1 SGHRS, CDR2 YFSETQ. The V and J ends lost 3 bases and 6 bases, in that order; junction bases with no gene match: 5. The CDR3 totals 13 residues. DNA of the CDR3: TGCGCCAGCAGCTCAACCGGGGGGGCCGAGCAGTACTTC. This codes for CASSSTGGAEQYF.

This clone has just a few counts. CDR3 amino acids: CASSARDSHYEQYF. Written as DNA, the CDR3 is TGTGCCAGCAGCGCCCGGGACAGCCACTACGAGCAGTACTTC. This chain joins TRBV9 and TRBJ2-7; 7 bases fit TRBD1. The CDR3 is made up of 14 amino acids. With V trimmed by 3 bases and J by 3 bases, 6 bases remained unmatched. The germline gives CDR1 SGDLS, CDR2 YYNGEE.

The CDR3 loop reads CASSLSRGYEQYF. The CDR3, as DNA: TGTGCCAGCAGTTTATCACGCGGTTACGAGCAGTACTTC. The chain couples TRBV27 to TRBJ2-7; D remains ambiguous. This CDR3 region has 13 residues. Deletions cut 0 bases from V and 4 bases from J, with 7 bases between. CDR1 is MNHEY, CDR2 SMNVEV, per germline (reference sequence).